This TCR beta chain was retrieved from a study of cytomegalovirus exposure and HLA in healthy donors. The CDR3 runs 16 residues. Trimming removed 0 bases from V and 0 bases from J, with 9 bases in between. Per germline, CDR1 MNHEY and CDR2 SVGAGI. Use of 60 Vbeta and 13 Jbeta primers characterized the PCR. This table comes from immunoSEQ multiplex PCR, and its TCRdb copy is limited to in-frame clones, with some not included. In the table there are fewer than 250,000 clones, roughly 85% of which are singletons. Turning to this clone: Its antigen is currently unknown.

The study, taken as a whole, reports: An analysis done earlier found most TCR beta V segments productive about 87% or about 30% of the time.

The sequence came from a male donor in good health and CMV-seronegative. Material: PBMCs. This chain joins TRBV6-5 and TRBJ1-3; D gene uncertain. The CDR3 region has the DNA TGTGCCAGCAGTTACTCGTCCGGGGACTCTGGAAACACCATATATTTT. It codes for CASSYSSGDSGNTIYF.